This T cell receptor beta chain originates from a study of blood T cell repertoires in COVID-19. J lost 4 bases, V lost 2 bases, and 2 bases had no gene match. Looked up from germline, CDR1 is SGHRS and CDR2 is YFSETQ. CDR3 length equals 13 residues. To note about this clone: This sample also contains other DNA sequences that code for the same CDR3.

As processed by the authors: Estimated nucleated cell counts came from reference gene primer amplification. The table came from immunoSEQ multiplex PCR; TCRdb's copy has only in-frame clones and leaves some out. V, J and clone size reflect that table, while D and trimming were determined from the DNA. The table lists roughly 350,000 clones, under 95% of them singletons. Material: peripheral blood. The sequence derives from a woman aged 18-30 years who had recovered from COVID-19. The chain employs TRBV5-1 and TRBJ1-1; 7 nucleotides line up with TRBD1. The CDR3 region has the DNA TGCGCCAGCAGCTTTCCAGGGGGCACTGAAGCTTTCTTT. It encodes CASSFPGGTEAFF.